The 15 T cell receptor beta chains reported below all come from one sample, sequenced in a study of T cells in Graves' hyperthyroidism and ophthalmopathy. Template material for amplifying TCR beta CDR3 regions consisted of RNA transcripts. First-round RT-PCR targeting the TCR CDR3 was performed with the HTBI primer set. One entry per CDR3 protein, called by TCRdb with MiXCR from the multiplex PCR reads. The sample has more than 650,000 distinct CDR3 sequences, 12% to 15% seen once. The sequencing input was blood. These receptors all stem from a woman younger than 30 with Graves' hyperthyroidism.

The CDR3 nucleotides read TGTGCCAGCAGCTTATTCAGCGGGAGTGGGAATGAGCAGTTCTTC. It codes for CASSLFSGSGNEQFF. The chain combines TRBV7-8 with TRBJ2-1, with TRBD2 matching over 8 bases. The CDR3 contains 15 residues. Per the germline V gene, CDR1 is SGHVS and CDR2 is FQNEAQ. J gave up 7 bases and V 2 bases, and 7 bases lay outside the gene matches.

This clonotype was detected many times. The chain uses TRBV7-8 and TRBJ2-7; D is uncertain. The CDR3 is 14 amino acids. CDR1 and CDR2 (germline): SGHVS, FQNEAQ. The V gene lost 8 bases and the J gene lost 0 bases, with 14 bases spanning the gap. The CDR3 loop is CASSTPQSSYEQYF. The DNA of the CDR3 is TGTGCCAGCTCAACACCCCAGAGCTCCTACGAGCAGTACTTC.

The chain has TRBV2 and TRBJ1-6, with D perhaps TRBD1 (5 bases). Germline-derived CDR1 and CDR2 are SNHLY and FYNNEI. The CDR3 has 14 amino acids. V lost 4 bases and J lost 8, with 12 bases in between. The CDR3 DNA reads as TGTGCCAGCAGTGTAGGGGTAGCGGATTCACCCCTCCACTTT. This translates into CASSVGVADSPLHF. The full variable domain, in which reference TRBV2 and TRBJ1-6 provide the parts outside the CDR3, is EPEVTQTPSHQVTQMGQEVILRCVPISNHLYFYWYRQILGQKVEFLVSFYNNEISEKSEIFDDQFSVERPDGSNFTLKIRSTKLEDSAMYFCASSVGVADSPLHFGNGTRLTVT.

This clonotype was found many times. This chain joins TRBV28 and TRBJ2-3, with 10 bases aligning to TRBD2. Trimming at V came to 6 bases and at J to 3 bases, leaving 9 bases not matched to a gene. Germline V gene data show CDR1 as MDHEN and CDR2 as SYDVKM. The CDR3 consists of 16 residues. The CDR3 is CASSPRTSGRTDTQYF. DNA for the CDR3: TGTGCCAGCAGCCCCCGGACTAGCGGAAGGACAGATACGCAGTATTTT.

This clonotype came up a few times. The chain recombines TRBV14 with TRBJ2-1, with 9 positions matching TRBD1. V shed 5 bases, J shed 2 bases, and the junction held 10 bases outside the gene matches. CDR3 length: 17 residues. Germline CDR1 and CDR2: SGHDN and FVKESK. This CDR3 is CASSKTGTGNPYNEQFF. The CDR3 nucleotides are TGTGCCAGCAGCAAGACCGGGACAGGGAATCCCTACAATGAGCAGTTCTTC.

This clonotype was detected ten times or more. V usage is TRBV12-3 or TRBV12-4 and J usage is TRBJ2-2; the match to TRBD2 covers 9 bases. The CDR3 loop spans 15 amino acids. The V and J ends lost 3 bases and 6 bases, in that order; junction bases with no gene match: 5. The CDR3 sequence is CASSFSSGIAGELFF. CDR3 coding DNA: TGTGCCAGCAGTTTCTCTAGCGGGATCGCCGGGGAGCTGTTTTTT.

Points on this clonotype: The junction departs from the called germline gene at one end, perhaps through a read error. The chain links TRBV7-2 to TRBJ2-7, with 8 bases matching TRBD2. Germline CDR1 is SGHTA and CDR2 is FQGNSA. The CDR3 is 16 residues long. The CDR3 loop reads CASRSQGDGRAYVQYF. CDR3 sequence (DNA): TGTGCCAGCAGATCTCAAGGGGACGGGAGGGCTTACGTGCAGTACTTC.

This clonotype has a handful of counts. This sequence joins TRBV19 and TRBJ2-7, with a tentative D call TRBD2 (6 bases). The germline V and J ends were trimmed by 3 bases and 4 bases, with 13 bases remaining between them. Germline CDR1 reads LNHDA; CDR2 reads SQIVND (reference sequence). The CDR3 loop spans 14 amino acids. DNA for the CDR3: TGTGCCAGTAGTATTAAGGGAGGTCCATACGAGCAGTACTTC. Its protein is CASSIKGGPYEQYF.

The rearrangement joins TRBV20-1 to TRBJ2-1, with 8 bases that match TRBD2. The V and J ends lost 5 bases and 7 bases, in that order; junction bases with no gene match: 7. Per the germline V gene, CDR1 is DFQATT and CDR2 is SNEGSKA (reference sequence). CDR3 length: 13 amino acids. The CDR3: CSAAAGVRNEQFF. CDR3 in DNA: TGCAGTGCTGCAGCGGGAGTTCGGAATGAGCAGTTCTTC.

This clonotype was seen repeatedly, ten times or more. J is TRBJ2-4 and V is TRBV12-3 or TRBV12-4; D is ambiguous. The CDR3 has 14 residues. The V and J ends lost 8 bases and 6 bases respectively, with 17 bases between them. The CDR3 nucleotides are TGTGCCAGCTCCCAAATAGTCGGAATAAACATTCAGTACTTC. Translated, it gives CASSQIVGINIQYF.

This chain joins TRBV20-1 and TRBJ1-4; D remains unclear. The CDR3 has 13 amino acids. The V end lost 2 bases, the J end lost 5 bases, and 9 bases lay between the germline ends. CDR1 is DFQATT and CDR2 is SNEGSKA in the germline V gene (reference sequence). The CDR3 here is CSARQVENEKLFF. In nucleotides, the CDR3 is TGCAGTGCTAGACAGGTGGAAAATGAAAAACTGTTTTTT.

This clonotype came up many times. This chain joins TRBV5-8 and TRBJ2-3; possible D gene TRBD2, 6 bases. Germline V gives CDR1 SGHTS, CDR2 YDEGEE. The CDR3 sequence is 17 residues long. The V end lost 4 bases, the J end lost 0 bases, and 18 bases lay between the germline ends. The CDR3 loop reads CASSLQRPSGSTDTQYF. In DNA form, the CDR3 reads TGTGCCAGCAGCCTTCAAAGACCGAGCGGGAGCACAGATACGCAGTATTTT.

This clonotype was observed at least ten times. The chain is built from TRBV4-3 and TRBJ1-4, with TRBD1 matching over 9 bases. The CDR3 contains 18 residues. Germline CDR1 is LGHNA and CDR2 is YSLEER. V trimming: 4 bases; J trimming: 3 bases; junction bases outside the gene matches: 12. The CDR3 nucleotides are TGCGCCAGCAGCCCTCACACCGGGACAGGGCTGCCTAATGAAAAACTGTTTTTT. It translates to CASSPHTGTGLPNEKLFF.

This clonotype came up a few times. The CDR3 spells CASSLEGYSPLHF. Here the CDR3 DNA reads TGTGCCAGCAGCTTAGAGGGTTACTCACCCCTCCACTTT. V usage is TRBV7-9 and J usage is TRBJ1-6, with D hard to call. V lost 1 base and J lost 10, with 8 bases in between. The CDR3 spans 13 residues. Germline CDR1 reads SEHNR; CDR2 reads FQNEAQ (reference sequence). Full variable domain (remainder filled in from reference TRBV7-9 and TRBJ1-6): DTGVSQNPRHKITKRGQNVTFRCDPISEHNRLYWYRQTLGQGPEFLTYFQNEAQLEKSRLLSDRFSAERPKGSFSTLEIQRTEQGDSAMYLCASSLEGYSPLHFGNGTRLTVT.

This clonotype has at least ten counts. The CDR3 DNA reads as TGCGCCAGCAGCTTGAGGCCGGGGGGGCTAGCGGCCAACAATGAGCAGTTCTTC. As protein: CASSLRPGGLAANNEQFF. V gene TRBV5-1 combines with J gene TRBJ2-1; 8 nucleotides agree with TRBD2. J lost 5 bases, V lost 1 base, and 14 bases had no gene match. The CDR3 is made up of 18 amino acids. The germline gives CDR1 SGHRS, CDR2 YFSETQ.